This T cell receptor (beta chain) came from a study of blood T cell repertoires in COVID-19 (dated by TCRdb to about 2020). Context from the whole study: Samples covering the acute and convalescent phases of COVID-19 were provided by collaborators in the United States, Italy and Spain. The prospective study material was composed of cDNA or gDNA derived from T cells, B-cell-depleted T cells, or PBMCs. Subjects who had been exposed to COVID-19, were actively infected with it, or had recovered from it provided the deeply sampled blood TCRbeta repertoires that made up the dataset. The repertoires were released in a freely available public database intended as a resource for research on the immune response to SARS-CoV-2. The samples were drawn from two sources: the first 160 participants of the ongoing ImmuneRACE study, and some 1,300 subjects contributed by 6 global collaborators. The sample metadata nearly always contained a de-identified subject ID, COVID-19 status, age in years and sex. Where available, HLA class I and class II types were taken from metadata supplied by the sample provider and were not determined by assay-based typing.

As concerns this clone: It lacks a known antigen. It has no much larger one-base neighbor in the sample; base qualities were not kept.

Taken from the germline V gene, the CDR1 and CDR2 loops are MGHRA and YSYEKL. Compared with germline, V lacks 4 bases and J lacks 2 bases; bases without a gene match: 6. The CDR3 sequence holds 17 residues, the cysteine and phenylalanine included. The sequence is cut down to CDR3 DNA, 51 bases in frame from base 1. Overall results and qualifications from the work: How much clinical and demographic metadata was included differed by source and by participant, and the metadata was provided uncurated.

The immunoSEQ Assay, a bias-controlled multiplex PCR, was used to amplify TCRbeta CDR3 regions from genomic DNA. Per the original workflow: Nucleated cell counts per sample were estimated from amplification of reference gene primers within the assay. To quantify the absolute abundance of each unique TCRbeta CDR3 rearrangement, sequence reads were collapsed and filtered. For each sample, productive Simpson clonality was calculated as the square root of Simpson's diversity index over productive rearrangements. The table comes from immuneACCESS by way of TCRdb, which keeps in-frame sequences with V and J called. Part of the clones is missing from these tables; in studies checked, under half for an unresolved V gene and the rest for unknown reasons. The V and J calls and the clone size are those of that table, but D and trimming were determined from the DNA. For this sample there are 340,000 or so clones; around 83% appear just once. Of the sample, under 3% is held by the ten largest clones.

The collaborating institutions used their own protocols to collect whole blood in K2EDTA tubes. For TCRbeta analysis, collaborator samples were shipped as frozen whole blood, as isolated PBMCs, or as DNA extracted from either sample type. The origin of this receptor is a man aged 30 to 45 with active or convalescent COVID-19. The sequence is built from TRBV4-1 and TRBJ2-1; 12 central nucleotides agree with TRBD2. The specimen was peripheral blood. The CDR3 protein sequence reads: CASSRLLAGGPYNEQFF. The DNA is as follows: TGCGCCAGCAGCCGCTTACTAGCGGGGGGTCCCTACAATGAGCAGTTCTTC.